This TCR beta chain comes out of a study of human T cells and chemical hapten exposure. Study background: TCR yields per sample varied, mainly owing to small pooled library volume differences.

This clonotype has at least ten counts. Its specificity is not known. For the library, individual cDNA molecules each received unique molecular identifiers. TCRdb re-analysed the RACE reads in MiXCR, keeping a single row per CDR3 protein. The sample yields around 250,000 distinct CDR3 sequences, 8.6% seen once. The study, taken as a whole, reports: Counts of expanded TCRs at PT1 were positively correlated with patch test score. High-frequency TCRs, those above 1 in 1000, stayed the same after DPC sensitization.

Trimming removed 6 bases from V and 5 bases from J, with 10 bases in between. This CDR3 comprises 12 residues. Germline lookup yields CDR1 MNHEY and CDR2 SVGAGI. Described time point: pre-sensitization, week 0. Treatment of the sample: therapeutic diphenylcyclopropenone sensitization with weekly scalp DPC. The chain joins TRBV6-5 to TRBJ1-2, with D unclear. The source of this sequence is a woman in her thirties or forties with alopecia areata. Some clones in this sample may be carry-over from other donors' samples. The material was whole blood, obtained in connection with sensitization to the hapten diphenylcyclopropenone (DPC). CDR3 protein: CASRGQKYGYTF. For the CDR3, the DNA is TGTGCCAGCAGGGGTCAGAAGTATGGCTACACCTTC.